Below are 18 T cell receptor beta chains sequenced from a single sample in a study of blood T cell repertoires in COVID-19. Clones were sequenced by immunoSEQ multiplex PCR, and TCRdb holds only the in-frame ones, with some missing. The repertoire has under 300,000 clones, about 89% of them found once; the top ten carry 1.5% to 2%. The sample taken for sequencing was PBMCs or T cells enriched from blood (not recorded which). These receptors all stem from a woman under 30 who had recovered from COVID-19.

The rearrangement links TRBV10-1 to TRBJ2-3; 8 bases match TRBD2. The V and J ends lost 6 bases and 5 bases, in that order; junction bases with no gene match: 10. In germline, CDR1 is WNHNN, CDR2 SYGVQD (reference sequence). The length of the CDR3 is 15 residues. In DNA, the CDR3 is TGCGCCAGCAGCCCCAAGCGGGAGACGGTAGATACGCAGTATTTT. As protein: CASSPKRETVDTQYF.

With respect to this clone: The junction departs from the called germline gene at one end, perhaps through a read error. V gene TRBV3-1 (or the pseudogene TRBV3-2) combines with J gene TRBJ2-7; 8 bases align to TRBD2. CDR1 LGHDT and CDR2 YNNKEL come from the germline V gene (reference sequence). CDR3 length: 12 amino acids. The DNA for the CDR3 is TGTGCCAGCAGTCAAGGGGGGACTAGGGAGTACTTC. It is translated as CASSQGGTREYF.

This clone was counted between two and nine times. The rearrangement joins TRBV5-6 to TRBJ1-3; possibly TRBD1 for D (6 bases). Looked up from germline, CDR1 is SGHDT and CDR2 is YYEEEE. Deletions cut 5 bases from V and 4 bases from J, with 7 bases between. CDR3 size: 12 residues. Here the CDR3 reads CASRQGGNTIYF. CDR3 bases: TGTGCCAGCAGACAGGGAGGAAACACCATATATTTT.

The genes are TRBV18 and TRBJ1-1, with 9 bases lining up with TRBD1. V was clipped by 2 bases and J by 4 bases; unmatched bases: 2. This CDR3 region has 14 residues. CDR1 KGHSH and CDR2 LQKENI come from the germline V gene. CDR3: CASSPGTGSTEAFF. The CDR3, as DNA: TGTGCCAGCTCACCAGGGACAGGGAGCACTGAAGCTTTCTTT.

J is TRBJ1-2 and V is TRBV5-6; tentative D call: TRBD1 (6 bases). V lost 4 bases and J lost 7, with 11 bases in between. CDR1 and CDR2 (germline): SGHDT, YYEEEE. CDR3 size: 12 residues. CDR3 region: CASSVQGPGYTF. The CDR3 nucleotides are TGTGCCAGCAGCGTACAGGGTCCTGGCTACACCTTC. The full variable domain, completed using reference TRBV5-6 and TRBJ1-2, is DAGVTQSPTHLIKTRGQQVTLRCSPKSGHDTVSWYQQALGQGPQFIFQYYEEEERQRGNFPDRFSGHQFPNYSSELNVNALLLGDSALYLCASSVQGPGYTFGSGTRLTVV.

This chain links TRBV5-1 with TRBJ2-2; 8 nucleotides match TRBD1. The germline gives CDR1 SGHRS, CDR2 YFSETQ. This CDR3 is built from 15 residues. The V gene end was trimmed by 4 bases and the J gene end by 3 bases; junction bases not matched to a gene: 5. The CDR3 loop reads CASSVGQAYTGELFF. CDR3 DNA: TGCGCCAGCAGCGTGGGACAGGCGTACACCGGGGAGCTGTTTTTT.

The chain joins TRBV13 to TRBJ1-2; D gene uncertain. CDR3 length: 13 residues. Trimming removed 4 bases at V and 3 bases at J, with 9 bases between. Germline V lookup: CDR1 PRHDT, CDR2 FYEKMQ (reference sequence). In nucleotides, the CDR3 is TGTGCCAGCAGCTCCAGATTGGACTATGGCTACACCTTC. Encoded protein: CASSSRLDYGYTF.

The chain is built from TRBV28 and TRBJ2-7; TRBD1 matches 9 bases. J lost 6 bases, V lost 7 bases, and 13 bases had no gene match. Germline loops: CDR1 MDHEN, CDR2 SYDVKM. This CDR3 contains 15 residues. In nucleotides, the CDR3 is TGTGCCAGCACCCCAGGGGACAGGGACTCCCCCGAGCAGTACTTC. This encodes CASTPGDRDSPEQYF.

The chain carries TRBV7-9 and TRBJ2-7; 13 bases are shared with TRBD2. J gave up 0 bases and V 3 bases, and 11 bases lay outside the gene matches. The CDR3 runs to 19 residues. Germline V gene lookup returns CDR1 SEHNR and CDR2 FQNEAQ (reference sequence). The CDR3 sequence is CASSLFVVGLAGSSYEQYF. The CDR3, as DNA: TGTGCCAGCAGCTTGTTCGTAGTGGGACTAGCGGGAAGCTCCTACGAGCAGTACTTC.

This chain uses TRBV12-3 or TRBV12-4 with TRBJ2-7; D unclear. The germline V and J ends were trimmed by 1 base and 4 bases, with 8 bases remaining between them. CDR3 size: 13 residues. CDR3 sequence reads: CASSLVPRYEQYF. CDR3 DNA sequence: TGTGCCAGCAGTTTAGTCCCTAGGTACGAGCAGTACTTC.

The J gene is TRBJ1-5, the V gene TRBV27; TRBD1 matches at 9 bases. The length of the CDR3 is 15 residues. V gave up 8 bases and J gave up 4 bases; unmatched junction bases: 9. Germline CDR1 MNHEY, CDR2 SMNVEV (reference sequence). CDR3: CASGPGTGRNQPQHF. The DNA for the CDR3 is TGTGCCAGCGGACCCGGGACAGGGAGGAATCAGCCCCAGCATTTT.

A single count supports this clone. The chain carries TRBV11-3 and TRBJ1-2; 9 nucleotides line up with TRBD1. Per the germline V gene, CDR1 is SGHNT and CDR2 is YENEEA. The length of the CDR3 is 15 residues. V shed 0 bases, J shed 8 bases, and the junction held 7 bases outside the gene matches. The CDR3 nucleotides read TGTGCCAGCAGCTTAGAGGGGACAGGGTTTGGAGGCTACACCTTC. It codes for CASSLEGTGFGGYTF.

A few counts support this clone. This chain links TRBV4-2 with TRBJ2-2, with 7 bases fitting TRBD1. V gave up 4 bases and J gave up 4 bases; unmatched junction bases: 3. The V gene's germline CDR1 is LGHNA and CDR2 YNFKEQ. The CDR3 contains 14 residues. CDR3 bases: TGTGCCAGCAGCCGGGACAGCTTCACCGGGGAGCTGTTTTTT. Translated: CASSRDSFTGELFF.

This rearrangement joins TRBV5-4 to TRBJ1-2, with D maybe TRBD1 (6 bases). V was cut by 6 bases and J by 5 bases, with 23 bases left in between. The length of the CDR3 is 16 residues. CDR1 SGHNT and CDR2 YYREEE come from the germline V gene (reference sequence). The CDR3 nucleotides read TGTGCCAGCAACCCCGGGGGGGCGGCCGAGGTGTATGGCTACACCTTC. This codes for CASNPGGAAEVYGYTF.

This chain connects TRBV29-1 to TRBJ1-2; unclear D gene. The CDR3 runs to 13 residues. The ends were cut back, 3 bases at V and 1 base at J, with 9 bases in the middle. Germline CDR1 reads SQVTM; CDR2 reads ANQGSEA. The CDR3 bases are TGCAGCGTTGAGCAGGCTGTTAACTATGGCTACACCTTC. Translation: CSVEQAVNYGYTF.

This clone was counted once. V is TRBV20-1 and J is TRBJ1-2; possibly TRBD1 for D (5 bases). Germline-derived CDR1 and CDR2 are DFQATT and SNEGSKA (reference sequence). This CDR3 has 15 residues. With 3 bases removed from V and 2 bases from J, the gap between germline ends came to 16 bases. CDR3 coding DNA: TGCAGTGCTAGTAGGTTTGGGGCAGGGAACTATGGCTACACCTTC. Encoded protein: CSASRFGAGNYGYTF.

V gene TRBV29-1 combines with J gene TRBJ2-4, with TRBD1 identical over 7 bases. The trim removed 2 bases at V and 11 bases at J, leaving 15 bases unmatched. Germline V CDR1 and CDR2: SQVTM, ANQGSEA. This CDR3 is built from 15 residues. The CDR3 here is CSVESLRGRQGLQYF. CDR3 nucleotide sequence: TGCAGCGTTGAAAGCCTAAGGGGGCGGCAGGGCCTTCAGTACTTC.

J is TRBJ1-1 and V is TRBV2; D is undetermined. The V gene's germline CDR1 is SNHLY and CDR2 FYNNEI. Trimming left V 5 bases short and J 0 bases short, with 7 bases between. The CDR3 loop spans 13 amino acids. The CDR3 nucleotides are TGTGCCAGCAGTACGGACTTGAACACTGAAGCTTTCTTT. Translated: CASSTDLNTEAFF. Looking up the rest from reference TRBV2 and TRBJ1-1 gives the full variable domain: EPEVTQTPSHQVTQMGQEVILRCVPISNHLYFYWYRQILGQKVEFLVSFYNNEISEKSEIFDDQFSVERPDGSNFTLKIRSTKLEDSAMYFCASSTDLNTEAFFGQGTRLTVV.